The text below deals with one T cell receptor beta chain. This clonotype was counted many times. Its binding antigen is unknown. Base qualities are not at hand, and no much larger clone is one base apart. This record belongs to a study of T cell repertoires in cytomegalovirus infection (dated by TCRdb to between 2018 and 2021). At the level of the whole study: The HLA type of each donor mattered for the analysis, because public TCR beta signatures pointed to carriage of CMV infection along with the matching HLA type.

Taken from the germline V gene (reference sequence), the CDR1 and CDR2 loops are LNHDA and SQIVND. V ends up 4 bases short and J 4 bases short, with an unmatched junction base count of 5. From the cysteine through the phenylalanine, the CDR3 covers 16 amino acids. Kept here is only the CDR3 DNA, which spans 48 bases and is read in frame from base 1. TCRdb names Illumina HiSeq 1500 as the instrument used. Using fastp at Q25 and MiXCR, TCRdb reprocessed the public reads and kept productive beta chains. Each entry is one CDR3 protein sequence, shown with its most common DNA and genes. The sample profile shows 290,000 or so distinct CDR3 sequences; about 9.1% of them were found once. The ten top clones hold around 2.5% of the sample. The study at large found these results: Carriers of CMV infection plus the relevant HLA type were discriminated by the cumulative frequency of public TCR beta family members in the study cohort and in an independent roughly 320-donor cohort. The ex vivo response was dominated by HLA-C-restricted CMV-specific TCR beta clonotypes, which also provided the single most frequent clonotype in two of eight donors.

This chain joins TRBV19 to TRBJ2-1; 12 of the junction bases match TRBD1. This TCR was recovered from a human donor in good health (CMV status not recorded). Some clones in this sample may be carry-over from other donors' samples. Sequencing was done on a sample of PBMCs. The CDR3 reads as follows: CASSTPGQGAYNEQFF. The DNA is TGTGCCAGTAGTACACCGGGACAGGGGGCGTACAATGAGCAGTTCTTC.